A single T cell receptor beta chain is shown here with its context. Its antigen is undetermined. Per germline, CDR1 SGHRS and CDR2 YFSETQ. This CDR3 has 16 amino acids. V lost 4 bases and J lost 1, with 17 bases in between. The sample belongs to a study of cytomegalovirus exposure and HLA in healthy donors. Findings of the study overall: A list of 150 or so TCR beta chains associated with cytomegalovirus was given. Most TCR sequences were uncommon, yet certain public TCRs appeared in many donors. In a later analysis, first-cohort TCR clusters were found to tend to co-occur in the 130 or so validation repertoires.

The study drew the donors from its 120-subject validation cohort, separate from the roughly 700-subject first cohort. The assay was immunoSEQ multiplex PCR, and TCRdb's table has in-frame clones only and misses some. The sample carries about 130,000 clones, 89% recorded once. V usage is TRBV5-1 and J usage is TRBJ2-5; D perhaps matches TRBD2 (5 bases). The sample comprised PBMCs. The sequence derives from a woman under 30 in good health and CMV-seronegative. DNA for the CDR3: TGCGCCAGCAGCCCGTACCCTGCGGGTCCCCAAGAGACCCAGTACTTC. It encodes CASSPYPAGPQETQYF.